The clone carrying this T cell receptor beta chain was counted ten times or more. Molecular barcoded adaptors covering alpha/delta and beta/gamma chains were used on 400 to 450 ng RNA. TCRdb independently ran MiXCR on the reads; one entry per CDR3 protein. The profile shows 90,000 or so distinct CDR3 sequences, around a fifth of them singletons. These data are taken from a study of read filtering for tumor transcriptome and immune sequencing. As for the study in general: Among patients, some 17 were male and around 15 female, aged about 40 to 90 (mean about 69). By R-ISS, stages I, II and III held approximately 8, 16 and 7 patients. After DNase treatment, RNA was made into whole-transcriptome libraries.

Trimming pared 3 bases from V and 2 bases from J, leaving 10 bases between. This CDR3 is built from 15 residues. Germline assignment: CDR1 SGHDN and CDR2 FVKESK. The source of this sequence is a donor aged 40 or over with multiple myeloma. This chain uses TRBV14 with TRBJ1-4; a possible D gene is TRBD1 (5 bases). The sample comprised a population of CD138-negative cells sorted from bone marrow. The chain's CDR3 is CASSHLGATNEKLFF. For the CDR3, the DNA is TGTGCCAGCAGCCACCTAGGGGCCACTAATGAAAAACTGTTTTTT.